Here is one TCR beta chain with its context. Its antigen is undetermined. Primers included in the PCR were 60 Vbeta and 13 Jbeta primers. TCRdb's copy holds only in-frame clones and misses some; the assay was immunoSEQ multiplex PCR. The sample has around 120,000 clones; approximately 85% are singletons. Germline-derived CDR1 and CDR2 are SNHLY and FYNNEI. Trimming took off 7 bases at V and 5 bases at J, with 11 bases between the two ends. The CDR3 is made up of 13 amino acids. The sample is drawn from a study of cytomegalovirus exposure and HLA in healthy donors. Study-wide points: Earlier analysis found most TCR beta V segments productive about 87% or about 30% of the time.

Sequencing was performed on PBMCs. The chain carries TRBV2 and TRBJ2-2; a weak D match, TRBD1 (6 bases). This clonotype originated in a male donor in good health and CMV-seropositive. This chain's CDR3 is CASKVQGTGELFF. The DNA of the CDR3 is TGTGCCAGCAAAGTTCAGGGGACCGGGGAGCTGTTTTTT.